This TCR beta chain stems from a study of immune evolution from preneoplasia to lung adenocarcinoma. Nucleic acids came from premalignant or tumor cells enriched by macro-dissection. The CDR3 extends over 16 amino acids. The germline V gene encodes CDR1 KGHSH and CDR2 LQKENI. Trimming cost V 1 base and J 3 bases, with 15 bases left between them. This table comes from immunoSEQ multiplex PCR, and its TCRdb copy is limited to in-frame clones, with some not included. The table has approximately 4,500 clones, over 75% seen once; the top ten hold roughly 8%. This clone was seen more than once but under ten times.

The rearrangement links TRBV18 to TRBJ1-2; the D gene is possibly TRBD1 (6 bases). This receptor was obtained from a person in their sixties or seventies with lung adenocarcinoma. Sequenced input: FFPE lung adenocarcinoma in situ tissue. The CDR3 spells CASSPLPGAEYYGYTF. The CDR3 coding sequence is TGTGCCAGCTCACCACTCCCGGGGGCGGAGTACTATGGCTACACCTTC.